This is a list of T cell receptor beta chains from one sample in a study of control samples from healthy donors and cancer patients. Measured with immunoSEQ multiplex PCR; TCRdb has only the in-frame clones, and not every one. The sample shows roughly 130,000 clones, more than 85% of them seen only once. The sequenced sample was blood. Receptor source: a man younger than 35 in good health. The CDR3 runs from the conserved cysteine through the conserved F or W. D genes are given only for firm matches. Clone size, where shown, is once, few, many, or a class for clones that have expanded.

v_call: TRBV15
clone_size: NA
d_call: NA
j_call: TRBJ1-3
cdr3_nt: TGTGCCACCAGCAGCCTGATGACCGCCAGCTCTGGAAACACCATATATTTT
cdr3_aa: CATSSLMTASSGNTIYF

v_call: TRBV4-1
clone_size: NA
d_call: NA
j_call: TRBJ1-2
cdr3_nt: TGCGCCAGCAGCCAAGATAGGGCGGGAGGCGGCTACACCTTC
cdr3_aa: CASSQDRAGGGYTF

v_call: TRBV6-2/TRBV6-3
clone_size: NA
d_call: NA
j_call: TRBJ1-5
cdr3_nt: TGTGCCAGCAGTTACCGAAAAGACCAGTCCTCGGCCCAGCATTTT
cdr3_aa: CASSYRKDQSSAQHF

v_call: TRBV6-5
clone_size: NA
d_call: NA
j_call: TRBJ1-1
cdr3_nt: TGTGCCCTTGGGGAGCCAAACACTGAAGCTTTCTTT
cdr3_aa: CALGEPNTEAFF

v_call: TRBV3-1/TRBV3-2
clone_size: NA
d_call: NA
j_call: TRBJ1-1
cdr3_nt: TGTGCCAGCAGCCAAGACAGGGGCACTGAAGCTTTCTTT
cdr3_aa: CASSQDRGTEAFF

v_call: TRBV30
clone_size: once
d_call: NA
j_call: TRBJ2-2
cdr3_nt: TGTGCCTGGACCCTACCGGGGGCCGGGGAGCTGTTTTTT
cdr3_aa: CAWTLPGAGELFF

v_call: TRBV12-3/TRBV12-4
clone_size: NA
d_call: NA
j_call: TRBJ1-3
cdr3_nt: TGTGCCAGCAGTTTAACAGCCTCTGACACCATATATTTT
cdr3_aa: CASSLTASDTIYF

v_call: TRBV15
clone_size: NA
d_call: NA
j_call: TRBJ1-1
cdr3_nt: TGTGCCACCAGCAGAGGGGTAATTAGGCCGGGACGGAAGAACACTGAAGCTTTCTTT
cdr3_aa: CATSRGVIRPGRKNTEAFF

v_call: TRBV9
clone_size: NA
d_call: NA
j_call: TRBJ2-2
cdr3_nt: TGTGCCAGCAGCGTAGAATCGGGGACCGGGGAGCTGTTTTTT
cdr3_aa: CASSVESGTGELFF

v_call: TRBV24-1
clone_size: NA
d_call: NA
j_call: TRBJ2-2
cdr3_nt: TGTGCCACCAGTGAAACATCGGGACATAACACCGGGGAGCTGTTTTTT
cdr3_aa: CATSETSGHNTGELFF

v_call: TRBV6-5
clone_size: NA
d_call: NA
j_call: TRBJ2-5
cdr3_nt: TGTGCCAGCAGACCCGAGCCTCAAGAGACCCAGTACTTC
cdr3_aa: CASRPEPQETQYF

v_call: TRBV30
clone_size: NA
d_call: NA
j_call: TRBJ1-3
cdr3_nt: TGTGCCTTGATACAGGGTGGCGGAAACACCATATATTTT
cdr3_aa: CALIQGGGNTIYF

v_call: TRBV24-1
clone_size: NA
d_call: TRBD2
j_call: TRBJ2-1
cdr3_nt: TGTGCCACCAGTGATTACGACGGGACTAGCGGGCGGGGTGAGCAGTTCTTC
cdr3_aa: CATSDYDGTSGRGEQFF

v_call: TRBV6-5
clone_size: NA
d_call: NA
j_call: TRBJ1-1
cdr3_nt: TGTGCCAGCAGGCCAACATTGAACACTGAAGCTTTCTTT
cdr3_aa: CASRPTLNTEAFF

v_call: TRBV2
clone_size: NA
d_call: TRBD1
j_call: TRBJ1-6
cdr3_nt: TGTGCCAGACGACTACCGGGACAGCTAAGCTCCTATAATTCACCCCTCCACTTT
cdr3_aa: CARRLPGQLSSYNSPLHF

v_call: TRBV7-9
clone_size: few
d_call: NA
j_call: TRBJ1-5
cdr3_nt: TGTGCCAGCAGCTCACAGGAAAAGCAGCCCCAGCATTTT
cdr3_aa: CASSSQEKQPQHF

v_call: TRBV27
clone_size: NA
d_call: TRBD2
j_call: TRBJ2-5
cdr3_nt: TGTGCCAGCAGTTTGGCTAGCGGGGGGGCGGTATCGCAGACCCAGTACTTC
cdr3_aa: CASSLASGGAVSQTQYF

v_call: TRBV7-9
clone_size: NA
d_call: NA
j_call: TRBJ2-1
cdr3_nt: TGTGCCAGCGAATCGGGACCTTCCTACAATGAGCAGTTCTTC
cdr3_aa: CASESGPSYNEQFF

v_call: TRBV5-1
clone_size: NA
d_call: NA
j_call: TRBJ2-1
cdr3_nt: TGCGCCAGCAGCATTGGAGCAGGGCAGGGCAATGAGCAGTTCTTC
cdr3_aa: CASSIGAGQGNEQFF

v_call: TRBV7-3
clone_size: NA
d_call: NA
j_call: TRBJ2-5
cdr3_nt: TGTGCCAGCAGCCTCCGGACCCATCAGACCCAGTACTTC
cdr3_aa: CASSLRTHQTQYF

v_call: TRBV7-9
clone_size: NA
d_call: TRBD2
j_call: TRBJ2-2
cdr3_nt: TGTGCCAGCAGCCCCGGGGTAGCGGGGTTATCGAACACCGGGGAGCTGTTTTTT
cdr3_aa: CASSPGVAGLSNTGELFF

v_call: TRBV7-9
clone_size: NA
d_call: NA
j_call: TRBJ2-1
cdr3_nt: TGTGCCAGCAGCAAGACGGGGACCTACAATGAGCAGTTCTTC
cdr3_aa: CASSKTGTYNEQFF

v_call: TRBV6-5
clone_size: NA
d_call: TRBD1
j_call: TRBJ1-5
cdr3_nt: TGTGCCAGCCGGGGAACAGGGGATCAGCCCCAGCATTTT
cdr3_aa: CASRGTGDQPQHF

v_call: TRBV6-5
clone_size: NA
d_call: NA
j_call: TRBJ2-5
cdr3_nt: TGTGCCAGCAGCGCTTACAGAGTCAGTACCCAGTACTTC
cdr3_aa: CASSAYRVSTQYF

v_call: TRBV12-5
clone_size: NA
d_call: TRBD2
j_call: TRBJ2-1
cdr3_nt: TGTGCTAGTGGTTTGACCGCCATAGCGGGGGGGTCCTCCTACAATGAGCAGTTCTTC
cdr3_aa: CASGLTAIAGGSSYNEQFF